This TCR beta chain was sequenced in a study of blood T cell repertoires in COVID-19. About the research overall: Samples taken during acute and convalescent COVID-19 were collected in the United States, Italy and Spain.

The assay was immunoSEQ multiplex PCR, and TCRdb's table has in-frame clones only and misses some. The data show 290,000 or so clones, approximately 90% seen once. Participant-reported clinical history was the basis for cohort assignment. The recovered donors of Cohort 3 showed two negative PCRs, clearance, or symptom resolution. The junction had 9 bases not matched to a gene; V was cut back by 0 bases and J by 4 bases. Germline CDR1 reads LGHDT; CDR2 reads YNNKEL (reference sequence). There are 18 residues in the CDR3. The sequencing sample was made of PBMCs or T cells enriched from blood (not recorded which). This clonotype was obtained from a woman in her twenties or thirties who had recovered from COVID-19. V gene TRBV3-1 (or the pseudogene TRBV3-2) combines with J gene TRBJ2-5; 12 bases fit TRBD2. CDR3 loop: CASSQDSSSGRGRETQYF. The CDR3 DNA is TGTGCCAGCAGCCAAGATTCGTCTAGCGGGAGGGGTAGAGAGACCCAGTACTTC.